The present T cell receptor (beta chain) was sequenced within a study of T cell repertoires in cytomegalovirus infection. The wider study: HLA-B-restricted CMV epitopes that are well studied, plus recently identified HLA-C-restricted ones, were used by the study. Matching HLA type, along with CMV infection, was indicated by public TCR beta signatures.

Study outcomes and limitations: HLA-C-restricted CMV-specific TCR beta clonotypes were dominant in the ex vivo response. Summed frequency of shared TCR beta families picked out CMV carriers who also had the relevant HLA.

One entry per CDR3 protein results from TCRdb running MiXCR on the reads. The sample consists of under 95,000 distinct CDR3 sequences, approximately 45% of them appearing once. Concerning this clonotype: Antigen unknown.

The material sequenced was CD8+ T cells from cultured PBMCs, taken from culture after CMV antigen stimulation. This clonotype was obtained from a human donor in good health (CMV status not recorded). Some clones in this sample may be carry-over from other donors' samples.

In DNA form, the CDR3 reads TGTGCCAGCAGTGGACTAGCGGGCGGACTTCAAGAGACCCAGTACTTC. Protein product: CASSGLAGGLQETQYF. The chain is built from TRBV28 and TRBJ2-5; 11 bases map to TRBD2. The junction had 7 bases not matched to a gene; V was cut back by 5 bases and J by 2 bases. The CDR3 is made up of 16 amino acids. Germline V gives CDR1 MDHEN, CDR2 SYDVKM.